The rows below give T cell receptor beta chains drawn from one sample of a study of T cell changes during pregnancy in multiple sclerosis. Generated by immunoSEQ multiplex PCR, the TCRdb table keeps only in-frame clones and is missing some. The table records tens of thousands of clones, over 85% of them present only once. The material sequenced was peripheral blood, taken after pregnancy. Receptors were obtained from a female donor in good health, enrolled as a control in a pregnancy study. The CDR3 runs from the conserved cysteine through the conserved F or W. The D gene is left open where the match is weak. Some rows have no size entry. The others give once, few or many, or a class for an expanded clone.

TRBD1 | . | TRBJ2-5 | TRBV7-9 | TGTGCCAGCAGCCCGGGACAGGGGGCGTTCGGGAGAGGAGAGACCCAGTACTTC | CASSPGQGAFGRGETQYF
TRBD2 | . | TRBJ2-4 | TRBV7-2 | TGTGCCAGCAGCACGAAGTCCTCGGGAGGTAGCATTCAGTACTTC | CASSTKSSGGSIQYF
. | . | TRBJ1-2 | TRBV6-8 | TGTGCCAGCAGCTACTATGGCTACACCTTC | CASSYYGYTF
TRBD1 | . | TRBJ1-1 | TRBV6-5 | TGTGCCAGCAGTTCGACAGGGAAGGGCACTGAAGCTTTCTTT | CASSSTGKGTEAFF
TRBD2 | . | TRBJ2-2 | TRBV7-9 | TGTGCCAGCAGCTTAGAACTAGCGGGCCCCGCGAACACCGGGGAGCTGTTTTTT | CASSLELAGPANTGELFF
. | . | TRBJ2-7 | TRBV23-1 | TGCGCCAGCAGTCAATCGATAGAAGGAATTCGGGACGAGCAGTACTTC | CASSQSIEGIRDEQYF
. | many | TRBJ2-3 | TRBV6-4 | TGTGCCAGCAGTGATGGGCAGCTATCTAGCACAGATACGCAGTATTTT | CASSDGQLSSTDTQYF
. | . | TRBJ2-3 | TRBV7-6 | TGTGCCAGCAGCTTTGGCGGGGTTGGAGATACGCAGTATTTT | CASSFGGVGDTQYF
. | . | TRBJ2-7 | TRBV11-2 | TGTGCCAGCAGCTCGAACGAGAAACAGGGATGGGCCTACGAGCAGTACTTC | CASSSNEKQGWAYEQYF
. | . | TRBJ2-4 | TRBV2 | TGTGCCAGCAGTGTCTCCAGTCCCAAAAACATTCAGTACTTC | CASSVSSPKNIQYF
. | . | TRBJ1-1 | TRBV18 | TGTGCCAGCTCAGCATCGGACACCCGGATGGCTTTCTTT | CASSASDTRMAFF
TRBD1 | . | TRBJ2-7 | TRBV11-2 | TGTGCCAGCAGCTTAGGGGACAGTGATGGTTACGAGCAGTACTTC | CASSLGDSDGYEQYF
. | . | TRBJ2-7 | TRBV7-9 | TGTGCCAGCAGCTCCCAAGTGGTAAGGGGCTCCTACGAGCAGTACTTC | CASSSQVVRGSYEQYF
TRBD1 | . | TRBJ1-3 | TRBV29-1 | TGCAGCGTTCGATCGACAGGGCCTGGAAACACCATATATTTT | CSVRSTGPGNTIYF
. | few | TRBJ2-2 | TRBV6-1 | TGTGCCAGCAGTGAAGCGTTCAGAACCGGGGAGCTGTTTTTT | CASSEAFRTGELFF
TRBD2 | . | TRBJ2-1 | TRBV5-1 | TGCGCCAGCAGCCTATACCCGGTACGACTAGCGGGTACCTACAATGAGCAGTTCTTC | CASSLYPVRLAGTYNEQFF
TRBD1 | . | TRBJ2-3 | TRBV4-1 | TGCGCCAGCAGCCAAGTTGAACAGGGGGTATATACGCAGTATTTT | CASSQVEQGVYTQYF
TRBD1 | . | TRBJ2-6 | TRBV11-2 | TGTGCCAGCAGCCGACAGGGGGGCTACTCTGGGGCCAACGTCCTGACTTTC | CASSRQGGYSGANVLTF
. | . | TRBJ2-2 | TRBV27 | TGTGCCAGCAGTTTATTCCAGGAACCCATCCCTACGAACACCGGGGAGCTGTTTTTT | CASSLFQEPIPTNTGELFF
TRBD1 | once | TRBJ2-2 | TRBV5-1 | TGCGCCAGCAGGCGGACAGGGACGTATTCCGGGGAGCTGTTTTTT | CASRRTGTYSGELFF
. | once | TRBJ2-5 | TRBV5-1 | TGCGCCAGCAGCTTGGGGGGCCAGAGGGAGACCCAGTACTTC | CASSLGGQRETQYF
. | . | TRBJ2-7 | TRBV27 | TGTGCCAGCAGGGATAACCCAGACAGAATCTACGAGCAGTACTTC | CASRDNPDRIYEQYF
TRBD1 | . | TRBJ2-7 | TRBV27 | TGTGCCAGCAGCCGGTCGGGACAGGGTTACGAGCAGTACTTC | CASSRSGQGYEQYF
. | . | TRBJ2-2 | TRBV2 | TGTGCCAGTCAAACAGAGGGCGGGGAGCTGTTTTTT | CASQTEGGELFF
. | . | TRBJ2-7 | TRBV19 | TGTGCCAGTAGTATTGGCAAAAACGAGCAGTACTTC | CASSIGKNEQYF
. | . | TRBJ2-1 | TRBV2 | TGTGCCAGCAGTGCAGAAGATGAGCAGTTCTTC | CASSAEDEQFF